This is a list of T cell receptor beta chains from one sample in a study of PD-1 blockade in classical Hodgkin lymphoma. The assay was immunoSEQ multiplex PCR, and TCRdb's table has in-frame clones only and misses some. Of 20,000 to 25,000 clones listed, 68% are singletons. This material consisted of peripheral blood mononuclear cells (PBMCs), taken at baseline. The receptor set was obtained from a human donor with classical Hodgkin lymphoma. Each CDR3 is given with its conserved first and last residue. Fields, in order: D gene, J gene, V gene, clone size, CDR3 protein, CDR3 DNA. D genes are given only for firm matches. A clone size is listed for some rows: how often the clone was seen (once, few, many), or a class if it is expanded.

d_gene: -
j_gene: TRBJ2-7
v_gene: TRBV11-3
abundance: once
CDR3aa: CASSLDSGYEQYF
CDR3nt: TGTGCCAGCAGCTTAGATTCGGGATACGAGCAGTACTTC

d_gene: -
j_gene: TRBJ2-1
v_gene: TRBV19
abundance: -
CDR3aa: CASSITGWGHEQFF
CDR3nt: TGTGCCAGTAGTATCACAGGCTGGGGGCATGAGCAGTTCTTC

d_gene: -
j_gene: TRBJ2-4
v_gene: TRBV28
abundance: -
CDR3aa: CASTPLTGLLAKNIQYF
CDR3nt: TGTGCCAGCACCCCACTAACAGGGCTACTAGCCAAAAACATTCAGTACTTC

d_gene: -
j_gene: TRBJ1-2
v_gene: TRBV19
abundance: once
CDR3aa: CASSIDIDRAYGYTF
CDR3nt: TGTGCCAGTAGTATAGATATCGACAGAGCTTATGGCTACACCTTC

d_gene: TRBD2
j_gene: TRBJ2-7
v_gene: TRBV28
abundance: -
CDR3aa: CASRPPTSGSSYEQYF
CDR3nt: TGTGCCAGCAGGCCCCCTACTAGCGGTAGCTCCTACGAGCAGTACTTC

d_gene: -
j_gene: TRBJ2-7
v_gene: TRBV9
abundance: -
CDR3aa: CASSVDEGLYEQYF
CDR3nt: TGTGCCAGCAGCGTAGACGAGGGCCTCTACGAGCAGTACTTC

d_gene: TRBD2
j_gene: TRBJ2-7
v_gene: TRBV18
abundance: -
CDR3aa: CASSPREGRSYEQYF
CDR3nt: TGTGCCAGCTCACCACGGGAGGGGAGGTCCTACGAGCAGTACTTC

d_gene: -
j_gene: TRBJ1-1
v_gene: TRBV4-1
abundance: few
CDR3aa: CASSSRRDVAFF
CDR3nt: TGCGCCAGCAGCTCCCGCCGGGACGTAGCTTTCTTT

d_gene: -
j_gene: TRBJ2-1
v_gene: TRBV5-1
abundance: -
CDR3aa: CASRSGPAYNEQFF
CDR3nt: TGCGCCAGCAGGAGTGGGCCGGCCTACAATGAGCAGTTCTTC

d_gene: -
j_gene: TRBJ1-5
v_gene: TRBV7-7
abundance: -
CDR3aa: CASSLARRAGGNQPQHF
CDR3nt: TGTGCCAGCAGCTTAGCTCGGCGGGCGGGAGGCAATCAGCCCCAGCATTTT

d_gene: -
j_gene: TRBJ2-5
v_gene: TRBV19
abundance: -
CDR3aa: CASSIGPRNTQYF
CDR3nt: TGTGCCAGTAGCATAGGCCCGCGAAATACCCAGTACTTC